A selection of T cell receptor beta chains follows, all from one sample in a study of T-cell memory formation after mild COVID-19. One entry per CDR3 protein results from TCRdb running MiXCR on the 5' RACE reads. The top ten hold 2% to 3% of the sample, which has about 190,000 distinct CDR3 sequences, roughly 18% seen once. Sequencing input: PBMCs or a T cell subset sorted from them (not recorded which). The receptors were sampled from an adult woman who had mild COVID-19 (a few samples of this study predate the infection). Cell type and time point are not known. The CDR3 runs from the conserved cysteine through the conserved F or W. Fields, in order: J gene, D gene, clone size, V gene, CDR3 protein, CDR3 DNA. A D gene is named only where the DNA matches it firmly. Size is stated for part of the rows, as once, few or many counts, or as a class when the clone is expanded.

j_call: TRBJ2-3
d_call: -
clone_size: -
v_call: TRBV2
cdr3_aa: CASSVSGPTAHTQYF
cdr3_nt: TGTGCCAGCAGTGTGTCGGGACCGACAGCTCATACGCAGTATTTT

j_call: TRBJ1-1
d_call: -
clone_size: -
v_call: TRBV20-1
cdr3_aa: CSVTPGTMNTEAFF
cdr3_nt: TGCAGTGTTACACCAGGGACTATGAACACTGAAGCTTTCTTT

j_call: TRBJ2-1
d_call: -
clone_size: -
v_call: TRBV5-6
cdr3_aa: CASSFEGGHFRSNEQFF
cdr3_nt: TGTGCCAGCAGCTTCGAGGGGGGCCATTTTCGGTCCAATGAGCAGTTCTTC

j_call: TRBJ2-3
d_call: -
clone_size: -
v_call: TRBV2
cdr3_aa: CASMRDCTDTQYF
cdr3_nt: TGTGCCAGCATGCGGGACTGCACAGATACGCAGTATTTT

j_call: TRBJ2-3
d_call: -
clone_size: many
v_call: TRBV24-1
cdr3_aa: CATSDQGSAGDTQYF
cdr3_nt: TGTGCCACCAGTGACCAGGGGTCTGCTGGAGATACGCAGTATTTT

j_call: TRBJ2-5
d_call: -
clone_size: -
v_call: TRBV29-1
cdr3_aa: CSVRNTREETQYF
cdr3_nt: TGCAGCGTTCGGAACACCAGAGAAGAGACCCAGTACTTC

j_call: TRBJ2-2
d_call: -
clone_size: -
v_call: TRBV29-1
cdr3_aa: CSLFPLNTGELFF
cdr3_nt: TGCAGCCTTTTCCCCCTGAACACCGGGGAGCTGTTTTTT

j_call: TRBJ1-1
d_call: -
clone_size: many
v_call: TRBV12-3/TRBV12-4
cdr3_aa: CASRQSLGTEAFF
cdr3_nt: TGTGCCAGCAGACAGAGCCTGGGCACTGAAGCTTTCTTT

j_call: TRBJ2-3
d_call: -
clone_size: -
v_call: TRBV3-1
cdr3_aa: CASSTYRGGSIDTQYF
cdr3_nt: TGTGCCAGCAGCACCTACAGAGGGGGGAGCATAGATACGCAGTATTTT

j_call: TRBJ1-2
d_call: -
clone_size: -
v_call: TRBV12-3/TRBV12-4
cdr3_aa: CASSRQTLLDGYTF
cdr3_nt: TGTGCCAGCAGCCGACAGACCCTATTGGATGGCTACACCTTC

j_call: TRBJ2-3
d_call: -
clone_size: few
v_call: TRBV7-3
cdr3_aa: CASSLIGAGTGKDTQYF
cdr3_nt: TGTGCCAGCAGCTTAATCGGGGCGGGGACCGGGAAAGATACGCAGTATTTT

j_call: TRBJ2-3
d_call: -
clone_size: few
v_call: TRBV7-2
cdr3_aa: CASSRGYTQYF
cdr3_nt: TGTGCCAGCAGCAGGGGGTATACGCAGTATTTT

j_call: TRBJ1-1
d_call: -
clone_size: many
v_call: TRBV5-1
cdr3_aa: CASSLNTEAFF
cdr3_nt: TGTGCCAGCAGCCTGAACACTGAAGCTTTCTTT

j_call: TRBJ1-1
d_call: -
clone_size: -
v_call: TRBV12-3/TRBV12-4
cdr3_aa: CASSQKGSKPLNTEAFF
cdr3_nt: TGTGCCAGCAGTCAGAAAGGGTCCAAGCCGTTGAACACTGAAGCTTTCTTT

j_call: TRBJ1-2
d_call: -
clone_size: many
v_call: TRBV7-8
cdr3_aa: CASSLAGSGGYTF
cdr3_nt: TGTGCCAGCAGCTTAGCAGGGTCCGGTGGCTACACCTTC

j_call: TRBJ1-2
d_call: TRBD1
clone_size: -
v_call: TRBV6-4
cdr3_aa: CASSDGGTGGIGYTF
cdr3_nt: TGTGCCAGCAGTGACGGGGGGACAGGGGGCATTGGCTACACCTTC

j_call: TRBJ2-1
d_call: -
clone_size: -
v_call: TRBV18
cdr3_aa: CASSPRQDITYNEQFF
cdr3_nt: TGTGCCAGCTCACCACGGCAGGACATAACCTACAATGAGCAGTTCTTC

j_call: TRBJ2-1
d_call: -
clone_size: once
v_call: TRBV7-2
cdr3_aa: CASSPLSEYNEQFF
cdr3_nt: TGTGCCAGCAGCCCCCTTAGCGAATACAATGAGCAGTTCTTC

j_call: TRBJ2-3
d_call: -
clone_size: -
v_call: TRBV5-4
cdr3_aa: CASSSLLASSTDTQYF
cdr3_nt: TGTGCCAGCAGCTCACTTCTAGCGTCTAGCACAGATACGCAGTATTTT

j_call: TRBJ1-1
d_call: TRBD1
clone_size: -
v_call: TRBV14
cdr3_aa: CASSQLTGDTEAFF
cdr3_nt: TGTGCCAGCAGCCAGTTGACAGGGGACACTGAAGCTTTCTTT

j_call: TRBJ2-7
d_call: -
clone_size: many
v_call: TRBV12-3/TRBV12-4
cdr3_aa: CASSLVEGGGPGEQYF
cdr3_nt: TGTGCCAGCAGTTTAGTGGAGGGGGGAGGGCCAGGAGAGCAGTACTTC

j_call: TRBJ2-1
d_call: TRBD1
clone_size: -
v_call: TRBV12-3/TRBV12-4
cdr3_aa: CASSFPRTGNNEQFF
cdr3_nt: TGTGCCAGCAGTTTTCCCAGGACAGGTAACAATGAGCAGTTCTTC

j_call: TRBJ2-3
d_call: TRBD2
clone_size: -
v_call: TRBV20-1
cdr3_aa: CSATPTKRLAGVARSTDTQYF
cdr3_nt: TGCAGTGCTACACCAACCAAAAGACTAGCGGGAGTGGCTCGGTCCACAGATACGCAGTATTTT

j_call: TRBJ2-2
d_call: -
clone_size: -
v_call: TRBV24-1
cdr3_aa: CATSDPPSGELFF
cdr3_nt: TGTGCCACCAGTGATCCCCCCTCCGGGGAGCTGTTTTTT

j_call: TRBJ2-3
d_call: TRBD2
clone_size: many
v_call: TRBV24-1
cdr3_aa: CATSGTSGMNADTQYF
cdr3_nt: TGTGCCACCAGCGGGACTAGCGGGATGAACGCAGATACGCAGTATTTT

j_call: TRBJ2-3
d_call: -
clone_size: few
v_call: TRBV20-1
cdr3_aa: CSALDSTDTQYF
cdr3_nt: TGCAGTGCTTTAGACAGCACAGATACGCAGTATTTT

j_call: TRBJ2-3
d_call: -
clone_size: -
v_call: TRBV3-1
cdr3_aa: CASSLLSSTDTQYF
cdr3_nt: TGTGCCAGCAGCCTCCTGTCGAGCACAGATACGCAGTATTTT

j_call: TRBJ2-1
d_call: TRBD2
clone_size: few
v_call: TRBV19
cdr3_aa: CASGRGGSYNEQFF
cdr3_nt: TGTGCCAGTGGTCGGGGGGGCTCCTACAATGAGCAGTTCTTC

j_call: TRBJ1-2
d_call: TRBD1
clone_size: -
v_call: TRBV29-1
cdr3_aa: CSVEGRGPKGYGYTF
cdr3_nt: TGCAGCGTCGAGGGTAGGGGGCCTAAGGGCTATGGCTACACCTTC

j_call: TRBJ2-2
d_call: -
clone_size: many
v_call: TRBV15
cdr3_aa: CATRWDTGELFF
cdr3_nt: TGTGCCACCCGTTGGGACACCGGGGAGCTGTTTTTT

j_call: TRBJ2-4
d_call: -
clone_size: -
v_call: TRBV12-3/TRBV12-4
cdr3_aa: CASSFGAKNIQYF
cdr3_nt: TGTGCCAGCAGTTTCGGGGCGAAAAACATTCAGTACTTC

j_call: TRBJ1-1
d_call: -
clone_size: few
v_call: TRBV18
cdr3_aa: CASSPSPGSNTEAFF
cdr3_nt: TGTGCCAGCTCACCATCCCCGGGGTCGAACACTGAAGCTTTCTTT

j_call: TRBJ1-1
d_call: -
clone_size: many
v_call: TRBV7-6
cdr3_aa: CASSLQGNTEAFF
cdr3_nt: TGTGCCAGCAGCTTACAGGGGAACACTGAAGCTTTCTTT

j_call: TRBJ1-1
d_call: TRBD1
clone_size: -
v_call: TRBV7-3
cdr3_aa: CASKVDRGSAEAFF
cdr3_nt: TGTGCCAGCAAGGTCGACAGGGGGTCCGCTGAAGCTTTCTTT

j_call: TRBJ2-3
d_call: -
clone_size: few
v_call: TRBV20-1
cdr3_aa: CSARATDTQYF
cdr3_nt: TGCAGTGCTAGAGCAACAGATACGCAGTATTTT

j_call: TRBJ2-3
d_call: -
clone_size: -
v_call: TRBV7-8
cdr3_aa: CASSSQGLPTDTQYF
cdr3_nt: TGTGCCAGCAGCTCGCAGGGTCTGCCCACAGATACGCAGTATTTT

j_call: TRBJ2-1
d_call: -
clone_size: few
v_call: TRBV21-1
cdr3_aa: CASQLASSYNEQFF
cdr3_nt: TGTGCCAGCCAGCTAGCGTCCTCCTACAATGAGCAGTTCTTC

j_call: TRBJ2-5
d_call: -
clone_size: few
v_call: TRBV12-3/TRBV12-4
cdr3_aa: CASSPYKSLEETQYF
cdr3_nt: TGTGCCAGCAGTCCGTACAAGTCTCTGGAGGAGACCCAGTACTTC

j_call: TRBJ2-7
d_call: -
clone_size: -
v_call: TRBV2
cdr3_aa: CASSAVNEQYF
cdr3_nt: TGTGCCAGCAGTGCGGTGAACGAGCAGTACTTC

j_call: TRBJ2-3
d_call: TRBD2
clone_size: few
v_call: TRBV12-3/TRBV12-4
cdr3_aa: CASSFYAGGGTQYF
cdr3_nt: TGTGCCAGCAGTTTCTACGCCGGGGGGGGTACGCAGTATTTT

j_call: TRBJ1-2
d_call: -
clone_size: many
v_call: TRBV20-1
cdr3_aa: CSASGDGGYTF
cdr3_nt: TGCAGTGCTAGTGGGGACGGAGGCTACACCTTC

j_call: TRBJ2-7
d_call: -
clone_size: -
v_call: TRBV4-3
cdr3_aa: CASSQDGTGSYEQYF
cdr3_nt: TGCGCCAGCAGCCAAGATGGGACTGGCTCCTACGAGCAGTACTTC

j_call: TRBJ2-1
d_call: -
clone_size: few
v_call: TRBV30
cdr3_aa: CAWSTRVPYNEQFF
cdr3_nt: TGTGCCTGGAGTACAAGGGTCCCCTACAATGAGCAGTTCTTC

j_call: TRBJ2-3
d_call: TRBD2
clone_size: few
v_call: TRBV7-9
cdr3_aa: CATTRTSGITDTQYF
cdr3_nt: TGTGCCACTACTAGGACTAGCGGGATCACAGATACGCAGTATTTT

j_call: TRBJ2-1
d_call: TRBD1
clone_size: -
v_call: TRBV24-1
cdr3_aa: CATSDLRGQAEQLFF
cdr3_nt: TGTGCCACCAGTGATTTGAGGGGACAGGCGGAACAACTGTTCTTC

j_call: TRBJ1-2
d_call: -
clone_size: -
v_call: TRBV2
cdr3_aa: CASSEYKGSGYTF
cdr3_nt: TGTGCCAGCAGTGAATATAAAGGGAGCGGCTACACCTTC

j_call: TRBJ2-1
d_call: TRBD1
clone_size: -
v_call: TRBV5-1
cdr3_aa: CASSYGQGAPNEQFF
cdr3_nt: TGCGCCAGCAGCTATGGCCAGGGGGCGCCTAATGAGCAGTTCTTC